This T cell receptor beta chain was documented in a study of regulatory T cells in long-lasting Graves disease. This clonotype was counted ten times or more. Combining iRepertoire HTBI primers with Arm-PCR of CDR3 regions, the authors built TCR beta libraries. One entry per CDR3 protein, called by TCRdb with MiXCR from the multiplex PCR reads. The table includes roughly 530,000 distinct CDR3 sequences, around 16% detected once. The time point: newly diagnosed GD, antithyroid drugs for less than 3 months. Extracted PBMC RNA gave rise to the TCR library. The CDR3 length is 13 residues. The V end was cut by 2 bases, the J end by 7 bases, with 11 bases between. This sample also belongs to another study, concerning T cells in Graves' hyperthyroidism and ophthalmopathy. That paper notes: A model of 13 V-J pairs discriminated ophthalmopathy from stable hyperthyroidism.

The receptor was isolated from a woman aged 40 to 65 with Graves disease. The chain recombines TRBV12-3 or TRBV12-4 with TRBJ1-1; D not resolved. The source material was peripheral blood mononuclear cells (PBMCs), sampled at new diagnosis, from a patient treated with antithyroid drugs. The CDR3 sequence is CASSLRREGEAFF. The CDR3, as DNA: TGTGCCAGCAGTTTAAGAAGGGAAGGTGAAGCTTTCTTT.